What follows is one T cell receptor (beta chain) and its context. The data belong to a study of blood T cell repertoires in COVID-19. Libraries were prepared by immunoSEQ multiplex PCR; TCRdb keeps only in-frame clonotypes and omits some of them. This sample has 320,000 or so clones; approximately 88% occur once, and the top ten carry 5%. The ends were cut back, 4 bases at V and 3 bases at J, with 10 bases in the middle. The CDR3 runs 15 residues. Germline V gene lookup returns CDR1 LGHDT and CDR2 YNNKEL (reference sequence). This chain uses TRBV3-1 (or the pseudogene TRBV3-2) with TRBJ1-6; D might be TRBD1 (5 bases). Sample: PBMCs or T cells enriched from blood (not recorded which). This TCR came from a man younger than 40 who had recovered from COVID-19. CDR3 residues: CASSPLGGYNSPLHF. The CDR3 nucleotides are TGTGCCAGCAGCCCTTTGGGGGGCTATAATTCACCCCTCCACTTT.